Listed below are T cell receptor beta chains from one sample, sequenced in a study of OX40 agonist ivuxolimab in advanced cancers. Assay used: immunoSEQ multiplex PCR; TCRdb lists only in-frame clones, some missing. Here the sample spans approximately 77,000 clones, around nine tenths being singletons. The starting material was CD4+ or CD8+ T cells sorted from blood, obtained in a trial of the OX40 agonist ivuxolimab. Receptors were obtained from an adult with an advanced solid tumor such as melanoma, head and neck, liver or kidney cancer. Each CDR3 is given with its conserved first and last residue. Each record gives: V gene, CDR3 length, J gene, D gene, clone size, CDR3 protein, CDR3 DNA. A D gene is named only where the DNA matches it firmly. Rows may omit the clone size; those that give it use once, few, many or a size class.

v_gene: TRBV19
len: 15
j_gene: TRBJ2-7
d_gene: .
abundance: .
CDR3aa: CASSITATSSYEQYF
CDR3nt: TGTGCCAGTAGTATAACCGCCACCTCCTCCTACGAGCAGTACTTC

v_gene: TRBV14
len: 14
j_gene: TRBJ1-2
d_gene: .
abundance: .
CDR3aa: CASSQDGVYYGYTF
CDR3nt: TGTGCCAGCAGCCAAGACGGTGTGTACTATGGCTACACCTTC

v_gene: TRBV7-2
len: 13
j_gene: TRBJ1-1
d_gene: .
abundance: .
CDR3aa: CASSLVQKTEAFF
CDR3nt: TGTGCCAGCAGCTTAGTTCAGAAGACTGAAGCTTTCTTT

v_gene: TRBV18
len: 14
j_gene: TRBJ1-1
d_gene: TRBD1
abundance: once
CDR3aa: CASSPRDSVTEAFF
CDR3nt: TGTGCCAGCTCACCTCGGGACAGCGTGACTGAAGCTTTCTTT

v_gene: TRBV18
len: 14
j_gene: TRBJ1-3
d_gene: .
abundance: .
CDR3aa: CASSPTDSGNTIYF
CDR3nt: TGTGCCAGCTCACCGACAGACTCTGGAAACACCATATATTTT

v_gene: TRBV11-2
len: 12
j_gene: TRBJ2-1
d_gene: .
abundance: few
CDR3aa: CASSLNLYEQFF
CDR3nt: TGTGCCAGCAGCTTAAATCTGTATGAGCAGTTCTTC

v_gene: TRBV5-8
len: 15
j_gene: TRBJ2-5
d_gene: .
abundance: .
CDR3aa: CASSRGLAVQETQYF
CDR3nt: TGTGCCAGCAGCCGGGGGCTAGCGGTGCAAGAGACCCAGTACTTC

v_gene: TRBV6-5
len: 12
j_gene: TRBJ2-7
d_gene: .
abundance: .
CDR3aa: CASRGGTYEQYF
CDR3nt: TGTGCCAGCCGCGGCGGCACCTACGAGCAGTACTTC

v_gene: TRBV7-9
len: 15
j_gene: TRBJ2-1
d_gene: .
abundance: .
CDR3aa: CASSLAGLLNNEQFF
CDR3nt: TGTGCCAGCAGCTTAGCGGGACTTCTTAACAATGAGCAGTTCTTC

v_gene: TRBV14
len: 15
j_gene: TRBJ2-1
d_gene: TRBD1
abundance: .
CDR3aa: CASRPPGQEGYEQFF
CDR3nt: TGTGCCAGCAGGCCCCCGGGACAGGAGGGATATGAGCAGTTCTTC

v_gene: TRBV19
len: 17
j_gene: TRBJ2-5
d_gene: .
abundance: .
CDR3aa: CASSDSRGAPRRETQYF
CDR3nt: TGTGCCAGTAGTGACTCGAGGGGGGCCCCCCGCCGAGAGACCCAGTACTTC

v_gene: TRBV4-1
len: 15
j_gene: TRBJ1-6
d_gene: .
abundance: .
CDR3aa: CASSRTGRWDSPLHF
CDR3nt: TGCGCCAGCAGCCGCACGGGCCGCTGGGATTCACCCCTCCACTTT

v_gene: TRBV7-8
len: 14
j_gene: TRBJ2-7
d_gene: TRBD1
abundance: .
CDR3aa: CASSFNRGAGEQYF
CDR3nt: TGTGCCAGCAGCTTTAACAGGGGGGCGGGCGAGCAGTACTTC

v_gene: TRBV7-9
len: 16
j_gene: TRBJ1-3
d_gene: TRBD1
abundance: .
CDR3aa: CASSEFGQGNGNTIYF
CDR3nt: TGTGCCAGCAGCGAGTTCGGACAGGGGAACGGAAACACCATATATTTT

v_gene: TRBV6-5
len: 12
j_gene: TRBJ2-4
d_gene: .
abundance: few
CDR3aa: CASTGTGNIQYF
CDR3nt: TGTGCCAGCACCGGAACGGGAAACATTCAGTACTTC

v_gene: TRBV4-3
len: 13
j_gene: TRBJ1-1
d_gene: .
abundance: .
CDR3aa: CASSKNMNTEAFF
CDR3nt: TGCGCCAGCAGCAAAAATATGAACACTGAAGCTTTCTTT

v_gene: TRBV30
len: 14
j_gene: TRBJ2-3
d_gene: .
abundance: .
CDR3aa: CAWSTRDLGDTQYF
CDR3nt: TGTGCCTGGAGTACCCGGGACCTTGGAGATACGCAGTATTTT

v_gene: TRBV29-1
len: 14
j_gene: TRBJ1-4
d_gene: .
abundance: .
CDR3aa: CSVVTGATNEKLFF
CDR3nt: TGCAGCGTTGTCACGGGAGCAACGAATGAAAAACTGTTTTTT

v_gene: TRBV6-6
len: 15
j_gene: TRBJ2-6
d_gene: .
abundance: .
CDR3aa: CASSYSGSGANVLTF
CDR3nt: TGTGCCAGCAGTTACTCAGGCTCTGGGGCCAACGTCCTGACTTTC

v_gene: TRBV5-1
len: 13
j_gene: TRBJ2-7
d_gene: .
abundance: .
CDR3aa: CASSLGANYEQYF
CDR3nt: TGCGCCAGCAGCTTGGGCGCTAACTACGAGCAGTACTTC

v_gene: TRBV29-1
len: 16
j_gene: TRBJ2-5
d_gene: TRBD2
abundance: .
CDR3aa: CSVAGGVAGERETQYF
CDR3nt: TGCAGCGTTGCTGGGGGGGTAGCGGGCGAAAGGGAGACCCAGTACTTC

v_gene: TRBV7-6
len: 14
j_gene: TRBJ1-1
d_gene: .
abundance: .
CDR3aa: CASSLEPGRTEAFF
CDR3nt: TGTGCCAGCAGCTTAGAGCCAGGGAGGACTGAAGCTTTCTTT

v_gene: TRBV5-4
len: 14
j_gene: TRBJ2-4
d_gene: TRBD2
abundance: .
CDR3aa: CASSSAGGRNIQYF
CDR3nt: TGTGCCAGCAGCTCAGCGGGAGGAAGGAACATTCAGTACTTC

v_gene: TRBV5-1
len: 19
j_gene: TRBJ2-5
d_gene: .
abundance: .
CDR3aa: CASSLGVRAGTLDQETQYF
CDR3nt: TGCGCCAGCAGCTTGGGCGTTAGGGCCGGGACCCTGGATCAAGAGACCCAGTACTTC

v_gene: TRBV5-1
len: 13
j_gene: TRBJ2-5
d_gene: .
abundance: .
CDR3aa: CASSLTGRETQYF
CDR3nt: TGCGCCAGCAGCTTAACAGGGCGTGAGACCCAGTACTTC

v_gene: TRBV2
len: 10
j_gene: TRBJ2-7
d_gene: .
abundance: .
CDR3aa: CASNPKEQYF
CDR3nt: TGTGCCAGCAATCCAAAGGAGCAGTACTTC

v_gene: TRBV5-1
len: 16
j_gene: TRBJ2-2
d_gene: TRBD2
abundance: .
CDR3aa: CASSPRLAGATGELFF
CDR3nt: TGCGCCAGCAGCCCTCGACTAGCGGGAGCCACCGGGGAGCTGTTTTTT

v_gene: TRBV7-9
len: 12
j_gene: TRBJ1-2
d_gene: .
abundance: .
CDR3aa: CASSFEFSGYTF
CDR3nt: TGTGCCAGCAGCTTCGAGTTCAGTGGCTACACCTTC

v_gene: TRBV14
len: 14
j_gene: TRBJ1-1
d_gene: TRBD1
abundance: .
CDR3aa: CASSQAGTGGRAFF
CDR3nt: TGTGCCAGCAGCCAGGCCGGGACAGGGGGCCGGGCTTTCTTT

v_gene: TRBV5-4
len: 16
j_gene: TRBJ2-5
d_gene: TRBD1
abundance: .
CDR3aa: CASSLAPGTGSETQYF
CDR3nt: TGTGCCAGCAGCTTGGCCCCCGGGACAGGGTCCGAGACCCAGTACTTC

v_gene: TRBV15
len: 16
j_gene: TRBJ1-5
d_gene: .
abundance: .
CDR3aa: CATSRDRGQTGQPQHF
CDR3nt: TGTGCCACCAGCAGAGACCGCGGACAGACGGGTCAGCCCCAGCATTTT

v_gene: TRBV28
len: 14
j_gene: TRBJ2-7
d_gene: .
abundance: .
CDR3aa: CASTLDGGVYEQYF
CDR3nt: TGTGCCAGCACCCTGGACGGGGGCGTCTACGAGCAGTACTTC

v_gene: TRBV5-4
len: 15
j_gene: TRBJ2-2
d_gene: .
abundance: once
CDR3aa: CASSLERSYTGELFF
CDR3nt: TGTGCCAGCAGCTTGGAGCGGAGCTACACCGGGGAGCTGTTTTTT

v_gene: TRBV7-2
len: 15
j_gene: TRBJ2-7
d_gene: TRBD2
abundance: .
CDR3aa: CASSLRASGLWEQYF
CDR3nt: TGTGCCAGCAGCTTAAGGGCTAGCGGCCTGTGGGAGCAGTACTTC

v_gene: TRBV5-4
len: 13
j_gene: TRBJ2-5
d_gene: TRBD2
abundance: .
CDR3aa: CASSPGGVETQYF
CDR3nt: TGTGCCAGCAGCCCCGGGGGGGTGGAGACCCAGTACTTC

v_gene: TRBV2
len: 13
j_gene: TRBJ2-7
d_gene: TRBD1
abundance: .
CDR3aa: CASERQGYDEQYF
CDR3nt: TGTGCCAGCGAGCGACAGGGCTATGACGAGCAGTACTTC

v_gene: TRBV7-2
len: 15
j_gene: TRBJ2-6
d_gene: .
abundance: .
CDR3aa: CASSPETGRANVLTF
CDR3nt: TGTGCCAGCAGCCCGGAAACAGGGAGGGCCAACGTCCTGACTTTC

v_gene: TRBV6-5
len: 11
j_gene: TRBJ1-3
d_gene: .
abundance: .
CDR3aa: CASKEVAAIYF
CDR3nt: TGTGCCAGCAAGGAGGTGGCAGCCATATATTTT

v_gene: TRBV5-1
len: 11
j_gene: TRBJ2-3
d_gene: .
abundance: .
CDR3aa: CASSEGDTQYF
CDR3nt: TGCGCCAGCAGTGAGGGAGATACGCAGTATTTT

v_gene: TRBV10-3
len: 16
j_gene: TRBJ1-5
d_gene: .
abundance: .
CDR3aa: CAISEGQLTTGQPQHF
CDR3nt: TGTGCCATCAGTGAGGGACAGTTAACTACCGGGCAGCCCCAGCATTTT

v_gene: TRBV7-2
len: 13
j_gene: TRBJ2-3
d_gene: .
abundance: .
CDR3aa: CASSLLSTDTQYF
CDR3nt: TGTGCCAGCAGCTTACTAAGCACAGATACGCAGTATTTT

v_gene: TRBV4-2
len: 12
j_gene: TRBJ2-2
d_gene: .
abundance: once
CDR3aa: CASSQEGEELFF
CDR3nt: TGTGCCAGCAGCCAAGAGGGGGAGGAGCTGTTTTTT

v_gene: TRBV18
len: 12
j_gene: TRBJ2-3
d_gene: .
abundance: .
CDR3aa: CASSQLADTQYF
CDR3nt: TGTGCCAGCTCTCAGTTGGCAGATACGCAGTATTTT

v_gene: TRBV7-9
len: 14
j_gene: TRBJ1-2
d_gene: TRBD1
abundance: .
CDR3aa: CASSTGQGWYGYTF
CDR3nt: TGTGCCAGCAGCACGGGACAGGGGTGGTATGGCTACACCTTC

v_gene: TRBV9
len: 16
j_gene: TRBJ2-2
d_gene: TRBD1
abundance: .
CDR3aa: CASRGDRQINTGELFF
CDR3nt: TGTGCCAGCAGGGGGGACAGGCAAATTAACACCGGGGAGCTGTTTTTT

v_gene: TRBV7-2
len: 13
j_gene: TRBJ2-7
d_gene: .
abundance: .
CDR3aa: CASSFTGTYEQYF
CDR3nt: TGTGCCAGCAGCTTCACAGGTACCTACGAGCAGTACTTC

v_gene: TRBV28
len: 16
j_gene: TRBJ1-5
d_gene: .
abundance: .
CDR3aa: CASSFRGIPSNQPQHF
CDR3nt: TGTGCCAGCAGTTTTCGGGGGATACCTAGCAATCAGCCCCAGCATTTT

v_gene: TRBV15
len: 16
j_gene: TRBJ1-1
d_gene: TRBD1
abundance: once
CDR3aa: CATSRGPGTENTEAFF
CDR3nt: TGTGCCACCAGCAGGGGGCCCGGGACAGAGAACACTGAAGCTTTCTTT

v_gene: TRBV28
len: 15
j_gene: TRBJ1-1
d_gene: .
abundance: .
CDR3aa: CASSLSGRMNTEAFF
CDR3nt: TGTGCCAGCAGTTTATCCGGGCGCATGAACACTGAAGCTTTCTTT

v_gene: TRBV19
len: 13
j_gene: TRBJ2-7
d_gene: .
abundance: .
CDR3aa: CASSVQGSYEQYF
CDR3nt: TGTGCCAGTAGTGTTCAGGGCTCCTACGAGCAGTACTTC

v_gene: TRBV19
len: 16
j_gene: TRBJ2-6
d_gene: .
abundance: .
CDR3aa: CASSILSGAGANVLTF
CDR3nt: TGTGCCAGTAGTATTCTGTCTGGGGCTGGGGCCAACGTCCTGACTTTC

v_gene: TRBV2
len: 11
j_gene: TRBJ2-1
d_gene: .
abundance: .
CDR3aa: CASKLAHEQFF
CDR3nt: TGTGCCAGCAAACTAGCCCATGAGCAGTTCTTC

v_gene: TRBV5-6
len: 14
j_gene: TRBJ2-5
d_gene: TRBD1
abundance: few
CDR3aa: CASSGDRGAETQYF
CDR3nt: TGTGCCAGCAGCGGGGACAGGGGTGCGGAGACCCAGTACTTC

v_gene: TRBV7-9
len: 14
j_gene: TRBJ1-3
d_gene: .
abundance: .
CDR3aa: CASSLLGSGNTIYF
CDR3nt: TGTGCCAGCAGCTTATTGGGCTCTGGAAACACCATATATTTT

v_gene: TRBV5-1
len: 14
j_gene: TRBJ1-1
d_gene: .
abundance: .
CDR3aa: CASSSRGVITEAFF
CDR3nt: TGCGCCAGCAGCAGCCGGGGTGTTATCACTGAAGCTTTCTTT

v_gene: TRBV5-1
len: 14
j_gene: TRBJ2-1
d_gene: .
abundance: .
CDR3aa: CASSGNSGTREQFF
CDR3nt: TGCGCCAGCAGCGGGAACTCCGGGACACGGGAGCAGTTCTTC

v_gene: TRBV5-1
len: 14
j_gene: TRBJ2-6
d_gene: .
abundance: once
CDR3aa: CASARVSTLNVLTF
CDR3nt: TGCGCCAGCGCCCGCGTGTCCACCCTCAACGTCCTGACTTTC

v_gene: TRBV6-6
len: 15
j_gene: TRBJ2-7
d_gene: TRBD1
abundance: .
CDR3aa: CASSYSQGAPYEQYF
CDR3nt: TGTGCCAGCAGTTACTCCCAGGGGGCCCCCTACGAGCAGTACTTC